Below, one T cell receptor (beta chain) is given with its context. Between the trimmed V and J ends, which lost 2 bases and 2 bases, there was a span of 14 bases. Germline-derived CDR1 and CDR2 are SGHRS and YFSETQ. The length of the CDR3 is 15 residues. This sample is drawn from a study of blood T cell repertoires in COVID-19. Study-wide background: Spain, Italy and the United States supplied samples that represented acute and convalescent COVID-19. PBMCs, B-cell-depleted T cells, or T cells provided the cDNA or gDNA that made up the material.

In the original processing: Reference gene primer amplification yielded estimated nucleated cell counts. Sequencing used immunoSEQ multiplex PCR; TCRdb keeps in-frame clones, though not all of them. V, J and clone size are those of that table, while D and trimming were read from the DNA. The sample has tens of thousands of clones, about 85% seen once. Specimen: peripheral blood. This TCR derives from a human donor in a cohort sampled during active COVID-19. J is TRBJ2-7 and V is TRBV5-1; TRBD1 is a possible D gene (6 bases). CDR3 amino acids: CASSLRDGTTYEQYF. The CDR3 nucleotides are TGCGCCAGCAGCTTACGCGACGGGACAACCTACGAGCAGTACTTC.